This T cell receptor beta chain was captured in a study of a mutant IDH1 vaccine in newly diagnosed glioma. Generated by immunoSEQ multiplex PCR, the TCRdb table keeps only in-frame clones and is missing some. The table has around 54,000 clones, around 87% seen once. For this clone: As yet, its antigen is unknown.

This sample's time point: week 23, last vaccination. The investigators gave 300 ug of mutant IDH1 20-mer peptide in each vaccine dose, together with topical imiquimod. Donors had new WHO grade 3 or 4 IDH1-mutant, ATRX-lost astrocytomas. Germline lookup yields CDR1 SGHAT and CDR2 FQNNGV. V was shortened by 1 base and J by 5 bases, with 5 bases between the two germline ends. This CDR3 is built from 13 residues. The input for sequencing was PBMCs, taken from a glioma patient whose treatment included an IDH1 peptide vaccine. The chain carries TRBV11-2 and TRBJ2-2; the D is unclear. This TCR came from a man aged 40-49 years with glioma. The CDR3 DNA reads TGTGCCAGCAGCTTAGGCTTGACCGGGGAGCTGTTTTTT. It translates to CASSLGLTGELFF.